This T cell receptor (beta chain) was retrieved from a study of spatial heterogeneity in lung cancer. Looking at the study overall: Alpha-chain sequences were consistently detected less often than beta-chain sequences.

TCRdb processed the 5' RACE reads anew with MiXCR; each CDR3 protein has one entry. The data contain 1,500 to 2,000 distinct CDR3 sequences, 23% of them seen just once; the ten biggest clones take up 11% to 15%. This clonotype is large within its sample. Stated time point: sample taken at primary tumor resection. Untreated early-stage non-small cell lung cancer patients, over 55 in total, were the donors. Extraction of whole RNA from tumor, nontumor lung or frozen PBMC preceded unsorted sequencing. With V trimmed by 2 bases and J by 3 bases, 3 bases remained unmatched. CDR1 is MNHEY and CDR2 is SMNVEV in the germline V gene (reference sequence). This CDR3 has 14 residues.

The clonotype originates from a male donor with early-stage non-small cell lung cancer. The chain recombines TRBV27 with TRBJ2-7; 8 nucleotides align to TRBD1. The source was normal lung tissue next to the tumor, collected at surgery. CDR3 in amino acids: CASSLQGANYEQYF. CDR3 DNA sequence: TGTGCCAGCAGTTTACAGGGGGCCAACTACGAGCAGTACTTC.